This TCR beta chain was recorded in a study of molecular identifiers for immune sequencing clone quantification. Study context: Replicate RNA came from roughly 18,000 or 92,000 naive CD8 cells and was split five ways, and four parts were sequenced.

This CDR3 is 13 amino acids long. CDR1 is MNHEY, CDR2 SVGAGI, per germline. The V segment lost 2 bases and the J segment 6 bases; nucleotides outside the gene matches: 2. This clonotype was recorded at least ten times. Its antigen is unidentified. Source material for naive CD8 libraries was about 19,000 to 1,000,000 sorted cells, with 10%, 30% or 50% RNA. TCRdb analysed the PCR reads with MiXCR anew, one entry per CDR3 protein. Among hundreds of thousands of distinct CDR3 sequences listed, around 25% were seen once. Study observations and caveats: In a background of approximately 1 million naive cells, spiked Jurkat TCR RNA from one cell was reportedly detectable.

The gene calls are TRBV6-5 and TRBJ2-7, with 9 bases lining up with TRBD1. The sequence came from a human donor in good health. Some libraries in this study had Jurkat cell RNA spiked in. The sequencing input was naive CD8+ T cells from blood, with Jurkat cell RNA spiked in. Documented subset: FACS-sorted CD8+CD4-CCR7+CD45RA+ naive T cells. The CDR3 is CASSYGDRVEQYF. In DNA, the CDR3 is TGTGCCAGCAGTTACGGGGACAGGGTCGAGCAGTACTTC.